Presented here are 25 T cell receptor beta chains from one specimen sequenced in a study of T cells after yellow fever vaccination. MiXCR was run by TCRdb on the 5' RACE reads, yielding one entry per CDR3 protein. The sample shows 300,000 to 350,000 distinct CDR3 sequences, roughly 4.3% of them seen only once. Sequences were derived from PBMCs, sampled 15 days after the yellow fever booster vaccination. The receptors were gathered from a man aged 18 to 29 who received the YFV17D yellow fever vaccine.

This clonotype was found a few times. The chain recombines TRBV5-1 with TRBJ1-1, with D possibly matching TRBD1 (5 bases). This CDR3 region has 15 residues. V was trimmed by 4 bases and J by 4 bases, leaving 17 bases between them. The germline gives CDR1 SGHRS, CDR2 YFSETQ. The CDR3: CASSPEPGSFTEAFF. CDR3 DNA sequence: TGCGCCAGCAGCCCCGAGCCAGGGTCATTCACTGAAGCTTTCTTT.

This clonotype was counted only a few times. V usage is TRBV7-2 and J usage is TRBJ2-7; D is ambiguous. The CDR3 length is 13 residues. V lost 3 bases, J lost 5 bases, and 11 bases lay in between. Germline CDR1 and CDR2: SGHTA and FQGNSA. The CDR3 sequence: CASSLYLGNEQYV. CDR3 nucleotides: TGTGCCAGCAGCTTGTACCTTGGCAACGAGCAGTACGTC.

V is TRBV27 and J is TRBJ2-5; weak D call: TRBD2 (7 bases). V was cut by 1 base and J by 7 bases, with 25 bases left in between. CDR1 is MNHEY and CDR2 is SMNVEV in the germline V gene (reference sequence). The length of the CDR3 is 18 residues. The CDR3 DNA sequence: TGTGCCAGCAGTTTATACGCCCGGGGAGGGGGAGTTGGAGGGACCCAGTACTTC. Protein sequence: CASSLYARGGGVGGTQYF.

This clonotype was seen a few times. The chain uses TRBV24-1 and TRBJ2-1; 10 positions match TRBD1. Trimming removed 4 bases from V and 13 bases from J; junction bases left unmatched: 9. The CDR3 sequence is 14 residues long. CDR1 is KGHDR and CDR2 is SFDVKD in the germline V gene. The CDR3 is CATSDPDRGVEQFF. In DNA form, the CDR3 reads TGTGCCACCAGTGACCCGGACAGGGGGGTCGAACAGTTCTTC.

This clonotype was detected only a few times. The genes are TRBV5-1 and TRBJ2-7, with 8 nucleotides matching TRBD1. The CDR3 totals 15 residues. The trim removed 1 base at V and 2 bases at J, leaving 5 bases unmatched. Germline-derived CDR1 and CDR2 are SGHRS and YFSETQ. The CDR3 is CASSLSQGATYEQYF. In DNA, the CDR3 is TGCGCCAGCAGCTTGTCGCAGGGGGCGACCTACGAGCAGTACTTC.

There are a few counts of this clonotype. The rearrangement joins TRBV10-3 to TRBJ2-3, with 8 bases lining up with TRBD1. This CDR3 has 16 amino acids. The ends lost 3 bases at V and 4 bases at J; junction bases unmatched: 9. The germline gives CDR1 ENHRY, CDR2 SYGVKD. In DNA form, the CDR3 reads TGTGCCATCAGTGACGGCGGACAGGGAGAAGCAGATACGCAGTATTTT. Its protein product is CAISDGGQGEADTQYF.

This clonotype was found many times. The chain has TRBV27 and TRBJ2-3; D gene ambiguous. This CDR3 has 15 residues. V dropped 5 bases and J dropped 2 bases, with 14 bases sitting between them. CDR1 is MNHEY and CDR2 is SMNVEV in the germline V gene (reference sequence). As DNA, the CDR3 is TGTGCCAGCAGTCCTGTCGGAATTACCACAGATACGCAGTATTTT. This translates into CASSPVGITTDTQYF.

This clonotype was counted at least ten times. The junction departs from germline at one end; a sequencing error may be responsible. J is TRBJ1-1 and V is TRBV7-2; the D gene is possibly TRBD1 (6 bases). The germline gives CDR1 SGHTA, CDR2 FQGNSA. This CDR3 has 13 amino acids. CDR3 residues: CASTIGGGERRNF. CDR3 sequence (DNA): TGTGCCAGCACCATTGGGGGGGGCGAGAGGCGAAACTTT.

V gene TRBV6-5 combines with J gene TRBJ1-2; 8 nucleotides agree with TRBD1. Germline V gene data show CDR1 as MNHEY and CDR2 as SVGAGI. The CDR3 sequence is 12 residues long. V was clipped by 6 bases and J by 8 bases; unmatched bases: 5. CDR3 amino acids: CASRFDRGGYTF. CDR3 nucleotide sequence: TGTGCCAGCAGATTTGACAGGGGAGGCTACACCTTC.

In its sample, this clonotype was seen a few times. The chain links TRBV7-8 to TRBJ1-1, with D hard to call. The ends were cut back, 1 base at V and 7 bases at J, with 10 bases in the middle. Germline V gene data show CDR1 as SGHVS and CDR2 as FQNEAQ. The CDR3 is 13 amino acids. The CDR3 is CASSLDRRREAFF. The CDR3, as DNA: TGTGCCAGCAGCTTAGATCGAAGACGTGAAGCTTTCTTT.

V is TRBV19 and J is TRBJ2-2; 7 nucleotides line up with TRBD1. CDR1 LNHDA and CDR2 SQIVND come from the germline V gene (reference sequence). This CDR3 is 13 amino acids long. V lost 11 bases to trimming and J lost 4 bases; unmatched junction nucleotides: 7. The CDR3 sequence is CALRQGGTGELFF. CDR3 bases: TGTGCCCTCAGACAGGGTGGCACCGGGGAGCTGTTTTTT.

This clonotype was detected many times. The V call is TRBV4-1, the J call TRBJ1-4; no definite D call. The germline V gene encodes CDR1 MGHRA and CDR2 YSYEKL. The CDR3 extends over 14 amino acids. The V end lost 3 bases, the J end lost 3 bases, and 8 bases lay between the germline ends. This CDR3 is CASSHTAANEKLFF. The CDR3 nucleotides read TGCGCCAGCAGCCATACAGCGGCTAATGAAAAACTGTTTTTT.

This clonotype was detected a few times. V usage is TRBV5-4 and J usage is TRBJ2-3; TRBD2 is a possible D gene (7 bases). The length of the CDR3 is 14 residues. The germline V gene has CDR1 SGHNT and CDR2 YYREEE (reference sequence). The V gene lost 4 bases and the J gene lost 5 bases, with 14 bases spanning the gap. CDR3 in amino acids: CASSLLGGRDTQYF. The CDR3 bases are TGTGCCAGCAGCCTCTTGGGGGGGCGAGATACGCAGTATTTT.

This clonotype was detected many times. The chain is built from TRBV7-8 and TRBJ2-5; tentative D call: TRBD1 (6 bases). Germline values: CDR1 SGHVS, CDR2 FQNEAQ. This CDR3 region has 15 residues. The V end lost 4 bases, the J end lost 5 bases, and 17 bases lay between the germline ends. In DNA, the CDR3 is TGTGCCAGCAGCTCGGAAACTAGGACAGCCGAGACCCAGTACTTC. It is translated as CASSSETRTAETQYF.

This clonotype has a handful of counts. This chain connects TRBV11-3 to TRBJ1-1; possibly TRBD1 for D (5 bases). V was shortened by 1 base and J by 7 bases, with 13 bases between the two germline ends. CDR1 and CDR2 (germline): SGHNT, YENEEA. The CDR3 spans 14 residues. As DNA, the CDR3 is TGTGCCAGCAGCTTAGGGGGGGATATTGGTGAAGCTTTCTTT. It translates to CASSLGGDIGEAFF.

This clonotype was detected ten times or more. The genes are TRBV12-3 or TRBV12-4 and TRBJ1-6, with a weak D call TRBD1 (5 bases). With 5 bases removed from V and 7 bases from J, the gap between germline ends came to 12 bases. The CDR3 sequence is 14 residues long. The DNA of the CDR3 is TGTGCCAGCAGTGCAGGGACGAGGAATTCACCCCTCCACTTT. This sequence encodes CASSAGTRNSPLHF.

CDR3 loop: CASSYDVQQGQFF. DNA of the CDR3: TGTGCCAGCAGTTACGATGTACAGCAAGGGCAGTTCTTC. V gene TRBV6-5 combines with J gene TRBJ2-1, with D unclear. This CDR3 spans 13 amino acids. The V end was cut by 2 bases, the J end by 12 bases, with 14 bases between. CDR1 and CDR2 (germline): MNHEY, SVGAGI.

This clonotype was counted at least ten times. In DNA, the CDR3 is TGTGCCAGCAGTTCACAGGGACAGCTAGGAGCTTTCTTT. Its protein is CASSSQGQLGAFF. This chain joins TRBV6-5 and TRBJ1-1, with 7 nucleotides matching TRBD1. CDR1 is MNHEY and CDR2 is SVGAGI in the germline V gene. This CDR3 has 13 residues. Trimming took 4 bases from V and 10 from J; bases not matched to a gene: 9.

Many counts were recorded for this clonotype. The CDR3 loop reads CASSLRAVSSNTEAFF. DNA of the CDR3: TGTGCCAGCAGCTTACGGGCCGTATCTTCTAACACTGAAGCTTTCTTT. The chain is built from TRBV7-9 and TRBJ1-1, with unresolved D. With 2 bases removed from V and 2 bases from J, the gap between germline ends came to 15 bases. The CDR3 loop spans 16 amino acids. The germline V gene encodes CDR1 SEHNR and CDR2 FQNEAQ (reference sequence). The whole variable domain, filled in from reference TRBV7-9 and TRBJ1-1, reads DTGVSQNPRHKITKRGQNVTFRCDPISEHNRLYWYRQTLGQGPEFLTYFQNEAQLEKSRLLSDRFSAERPKGSFSTLEIQRTEQGDSAMYLCASSLRAVSSNTEAFFGQGTRLTVV.

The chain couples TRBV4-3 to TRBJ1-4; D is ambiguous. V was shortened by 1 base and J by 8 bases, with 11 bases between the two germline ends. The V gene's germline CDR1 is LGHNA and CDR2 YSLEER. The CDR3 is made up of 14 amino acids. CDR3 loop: CASSQGGVGEKLFF. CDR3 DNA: TGCGCCAGCAGCCAAGGGGGAGTTGGGGAAAAACTGTTTTTT.

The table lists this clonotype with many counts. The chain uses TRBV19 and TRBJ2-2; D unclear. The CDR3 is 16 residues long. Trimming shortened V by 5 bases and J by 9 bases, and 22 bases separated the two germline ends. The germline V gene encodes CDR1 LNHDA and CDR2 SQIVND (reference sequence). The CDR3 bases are TGTGCCAGTAGTGCTTCCCCGGCACAGAGAATAAGGGAGCTGTTTTTT. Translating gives CASSASPAQRIRELFF.

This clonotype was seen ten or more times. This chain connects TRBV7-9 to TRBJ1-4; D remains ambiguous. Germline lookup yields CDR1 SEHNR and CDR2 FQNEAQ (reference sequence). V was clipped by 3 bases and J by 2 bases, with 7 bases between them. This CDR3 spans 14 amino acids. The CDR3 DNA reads TGTGCCAGCAGCTTCCAATCGACTAATGAAAAACTGTTTTTT. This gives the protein CASSFQSTNEKLFF.

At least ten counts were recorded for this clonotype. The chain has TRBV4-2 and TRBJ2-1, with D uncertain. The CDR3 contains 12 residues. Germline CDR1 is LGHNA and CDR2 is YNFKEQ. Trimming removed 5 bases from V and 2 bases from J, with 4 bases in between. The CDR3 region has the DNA TGTGCCAGCAGCAAGACCTACAATGAGCAGTTCTTC. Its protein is CASSKTYNEQFF.

CDR3 nucleotides: TGTGCCAGCAGCTCTGACAGCAATGAGCAGTTCTTC. The encoded protein is CASSSDSNEQFF. The V gene is TRBV11-3, the J gene TRBJ2-1, with D perhaps TRBD1 (5 bases). CDR3 length: 12 residues. Germline assignment: CDR1 SGHNT and CDR2 YENEEA. Deletions cut 4 bases from V and 6 bases from J, with 7 bases between. Variable domain in full (rest from reference TRBV11-3 and TRBJ2-1): EAGVVQSPRYKIIEKKQPVAFWCNPISGHNTLYWYLQNLGQGPELLIRYENEEAVDDSQLPKDRFSAERLKGVDSTLKIQPAELGDSAVYLCASSSDSNEQFFGPGTRLTVL.

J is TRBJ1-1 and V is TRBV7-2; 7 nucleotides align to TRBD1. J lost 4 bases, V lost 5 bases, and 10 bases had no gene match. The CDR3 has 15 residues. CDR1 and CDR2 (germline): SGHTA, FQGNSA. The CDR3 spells CASSRKRAGGTEAFF. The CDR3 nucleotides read TGTGCCAGCAGCAGAAAACGGGCAGGGGGCACTGAAGCTTTCTTT.